The 26 T cell receptor beta chains in this list originate from one sample, sequenced in a study of OX40 agonist ivuxolimab in advanced cancers. Receptors were amplified or captured by the immunoSEQ multiplex PCR assay. What TCRdb holds here is the immuneACCESS table cut down to in-frame rearrangements. Part of the clones is not present; checked against another copy, under half of the missing clones reflect an unresolved V gene, and the others are unexplained. In all, the sample holds 34,000 or so clones, and around 80% of those were seen once. The ten most abundant clones make up 10% to 11% of the sample. The input for sequencing was CD4+ or CD8+ T cells sorted from blood, taken in a trial of the OX40 agonist ivuxolimab. The receptors stem from an adult with an advanced solid tumor such as melanoma, head and neck, liver or kidney cancer.

J is TRBJ2-7 and V is TRBV11-2; TRBD1 aligns across 11 bases. Germline V gene lookup returns CDR1 SGHAT and CDR2 FQNNGV. The CDR3 length is 16 residues. J lost 7 bases, V lost 4 bases, and 12 bases had no gene match. CDR3 in DNA: TGTGCCAGCAGCTCCCGGACAGGGGGCGCCTTATGGGAGCAGTACTTC. Its protein product is CASSSRTGGALWEQYF. The full variable domain, with the rest looked up from reference TRBV11-2 and TRBJ2-7, is EAGVAQSPRYKIIEKRQSVAFWCNPISGHATLYWYQQILGQGPKLLIQFQNNGVVDDSQLPKDRFSAERLKGVDSTLKIQPAKLEDSAVYLCASSSRTGGALWEQYFGPGTRLTVT.

The chain has TRBV19 and TRBJ1-1; the match to TRBD1 covers 7 bases. This CDR3 is 13 amino acids long. The trim removed 5 bases at V and 5 bases at J, leaving 5 bases unmatched. Germline V gene sequence: CDR1 LNHDA, CDR2 SQIVND (reference sequence). The CDR3 DNA is TGTGCCAGTAGTGTGGACAGGTGGACTGAAGCTTTCTTT. Translated, it gives CASSVDRWTEAFF.

The V call is TRBV21-1, the J call TRBJ2-7; TRBD2 is the table's D call, not checked against the DNA. TRBV21-1 is a pseudogene segment. CDR3 size: 17 residues. CDR3 residues: CASSKAGGTTYSYEQYF. The CDR3 bases are TGTGCCAGCAGCAAAGCCGGTGGGACTACTTACTCCTACGAGCAGTACTTC.

For this clone: The sample carries other DNA sequences with the same CDR3. The chain recombines TRBV30 with TRBJ2-7, with D possibly matching TRBD1 (5 bases). This CDR3 has 14 residues. The V and J ends lost 3 bases and 0 bases respectively, with 12 bases between them. Looked up from germline, CDR1 is GTSNPN and CDR2 is SVGIG (reference sequence). Here the CDR3 DNA reads TGTGCCTGGAGCCTGGGGCAGGGCTCCTACGAGCAGTACTTC. It yields the protein CAWSLGQGSYEQYF. The complete variable domain, with remaining parts taken from reference TRBV30 and TRBJ2-7, reads SQTIHQWPATLVQPVGSPLSLECTVEGTSNPNLYWYRQAAGRGLQLLFYSVGIGQISSEVPQNLSASRPQDRQFILSSKKLLLSDSGFYLCAWSLGQGSYEQYFGPGTRLTVT.

The gene calls are TRBV5-1 and TRBJ2-5; 7 nucleotides line up with TRBD1. J gave up 5 bases and V 3 bases, and 10 bases lay outside the gene matches. This CDR3 has 15 residues. Germline V gives CDR1 SGHRS, CDR2 YFSETQ. The DNA of the CDR3 is TGCGCCAGCAGCTCTACAGGGGCGGTGGATGAGACCCAGTACTTC. Its translation: CASSSTGAVDETQYF.

The chain recombines TRBV6-6 with TRBJ2-7, with D possibly TRBD1 on 5 matching bases. The germline CDR1 and CDR2 sequences are MNHNY and SVGAGI (reference sequence). V was cut by 6 bases and J by 6 bases, with 15 bases left in between. This CDR3 has 13 amino acids. The DNA of the CDR3 is TGTGCCAGCAGAACGCAGGGCACCGGCGAGCAGTACTTC. Protein sequence: CASRTQGTGEQYF.

The CDR3 coding sequence is TGTGCCAGCAGCCCGACAGGGGGTTCCCCCTACGAGCAGTACTTC. It is translated as CASSPTGGSPYEQYF. This chain links TRBV9 with TRBJ2-7, with TRBD1 identical over 9 bases. Trimming took 4 bases from V and 2 from J; bases not matched to a gene: 7. This CDR3 has 15 amino acids. Germline lookup yields CDR1 SGDLS and CDR2 YYNGEE.

The J gene is TRBJ2-1, the V gene TRBV7-2, with 12 nucleotides matching TRBD2. Germline values: CDR1 SGHTA, CDR2 FQGNSA. V trimming: 3 bases; J trimming: 8 bases; junction bases outside the gene matches: 2. The CDR3 extends over 14 amino acids. The CDR3 bases are TGTGCCAGCAGCTTTCTAGCGGGGGGGGATGAGCAGTTCTTC. Residues: CASSFLAGGDEQFF.

The chain recombines TRBV14 with TRBJ1-1; 9 nucleotides align to TRBD1. V trimming: 4 bases; J trimming: 6 bases; junction bases outside the gene matches: 9. The germline gives CDR1 SGHDN, CDR2 FVKESK. The CDR3 length is 15 residues. The CDR3 region has the DNA TGTGCCAGCAGCCGTTTAGGACAGGGGCTGGCTGAAGCTTTCTTT. Amino acid sequence: CASSRLGQGLAEAFF.

This rearrangement joins TRBV11-2 to TRBJ2-3, with 10 bases lining up with TRBD2. J gave up 2 bases and V 1 base, and 12 bases lay outside the gene matches. The CDR3 has 19 amino acids. CDR1 is SGHAT and CDR2 is FQNNGV in the germline V gene. Written as DNA, the CDR3 is TGTGCCAGCAGCTTAGGTGTAGCTAGCGGGGGCCAACACACAGATACGCAGTATTTT. Translated, it gives CASSLGVASGGQHTDTQYF.

Remarks on this clone: The germline gene is not matched at one end of the junction; a read error may be the cause. The same CDR3 is also encoded by other DNA sequences in this sample. The chain couples TRBV4-1 to TRBJ2-7; D is ambiguous. Germline V gene data show CDR1 as MGHRA and CDR2 as YSYEKL. The CDR3 is made up of 14 amino acids. This chain's CDR3 is CASSQDLQIYEQYF. CDR3 DNA sequence: TGCGCCAGTAGCCAAGATCTCCAGATCTACGAGCAGTACTTC.

This chain links TRBV28 with TRBJ1-1, with D perhaps TRBD1 (6 bases). CDR1 is MDHEN and CDR2 is SYDVKM in the germline V gene. This CDR3 has 13 residues. V was shortened by 4 bases and J by 6 bases, with 12 bases between the two germline ends. This CDR3 reads CASSSTGWPEAFF. The CDR3 bases are TGTGCCAGCAGTTCCACAGGGTGGCCTGAAGCTTTCTTT.

V gene TRBV6-5 combines with J gene TRBJ2-5; the D is unclear. CDR1 is MNHEY and CDR2 is SVGAGI in the germline V gene. The ends were cut back, 6 bases at V and 3 bases at J, with 14 bases in the middle. The CDR3 is 14 residues long. For the CDR3, the DNA is TGTGCCAGCAGCCAGTGGGCAGGAAAAGAGACCCAGTACTTC. This codes for CASSQWAGKETQYF.

The rearrangement uses TRBV7-9 and TRBJ1-1; D is unclear. The germline V gene encodes CDR1 SEHNR and CDR2 FQNEAQ (reference sequence). The CDR3 length is 13 residues. V lost 1 base and J 8 bases, leaving 11 bases between the germline ends. The chain's CDR3 is CASSLEVPNEAFF. DNA of the CDR3: TGTGCCAGCAGCTTAGAAGTCCCGAACGAAGCTTTCTTT.

This sequence joins TRBV19 and TRBJ1-2; D gene ambiguous. The length of the CDR3 is 13 residues. Trimming pared 6 bases from V and 1 base from J, leaving 9 bases between. The V gene's germline CDR1 is LNHDA and CDR2 SQIVND (reference sequence). CDR3 sequence reads: CASSKEVNYGYTF. The CDR3 DNA sequence: TGTGCCAGTAGCAAGGAGGTTAACTATGGCTACACCTTC.

The chain joins TRBV2 to TRBJ2-7; D gene unclear. The germline gives CDR1 SNHLY, CDR2 FYNNEI. The CDR3 runs 12 residues. V lost 6 bases, J lost 2 bases, and 8 bases lay in between. For the CDR3, the DNA is TGTGCCAGCAGCCTCACCGCCTACGAGCAGTACTTC. Its translation is CASSLTAYEQYF. The complete variable domain, with remaining parts taken from reference TRBV2 and TRBJ2-7, reads EPEVTQTPSHQVTQMGQEVILRCVPISNHLYFYWYRQILGQKVEFLVSFYNNEISEKSEIFDDQFSVERPDGSNFTLKIRSTKLEDSAMYFCASSLTAYEQYFGPGTRLTVT.

The CDR3 DNA is TGCGCCAGCAGCCAAGACAGGGAGGCAGATACGCAGTATTTT. It codes for CASSQDREADTQYF. V is TRBV5-1 and J is TRBJ2-3, with D possibly TRBD1 on 7 matching bases. The CDR3 totals 14 residues. Trimming removed 4 bases at V and 4 bases at J, with 13 bases between. Germline-derived CDR1 and CDR2 are SGHRS and YFSETQ.

The gene calls are TRBV28 and TRBJ1-5; D is uncertain. The CDR3 runs 14 residues. Deletions cut 1 base from V and 4 bases from J, with 8 bases between. From germline, CDR1 is MDHEN and CDR2 SYDVKM. The CDR3 protein is CASSLFSLNQPQHF. The CDR3 region has the DNA TGTGCCAGCAGTTTATTCTCCCTTAATCAGCCCCAGCATTTT.

This chain joins TRBV7-2 and TRBJ1-2; D is uncertain. Germline-derived CDR1 and CDR2 are SGHTA and FQGNSA. The CDR3 consists of 13 residues. The V end lost 2 bases, the J end lost 9 bases, and 13 bases lay between the germline ends. CDR3 DNA sequence: TGTGCCAGCAGCTTATCCACGGCTTCAAGCTACACCTTC. This translates into CASSLSTASSYTF. Full variable domain (remainder filled in from reference TRBV7-2 and TRBJ1-2): GAGVSQSPSNKVTEKGKDVELRCDPISGHTALYWYRQSLGQGLEFLIYFQGNSAPDKSGLPSDRFSAERTGGSVSTLTIQRTQQEDSAVYLCASSLSTASSYTFGSGTRLTVV.

This chain joins TRBV7-8 and TRBJ2-5; D ambiguous. The length of the CDR3 is 13 residues. Trimming removed 3 bases at V and 5 bases at J, with 10 bases between. Germline CDR1 and CDR2: SGHVS and FQNEAQ. CDR3 bases: TGTGCCAGCAGCTTTGTGACTGGGGAGACCCAGTACTTC. The encoded protein is CASSFVTGETQYF.

Comment on this clone: The germline gene is not matched at one end of the junction; a read error may be the cause. The CDR3 bases are TGCGCCAGCAGCCAATCAGGGGGGCTAGAAGTTTACGGGGCCAACGTCCTGACTTTC. Its protein product is CASSQSGGLEVYGANVLTF. The chain carries TRBV23-1 and TRBJ2-6; possible D gene TRBD1, 7 bases. TRBV23-1 carries the ORF label, with uncertain function. The CDR3 has 19 amino acids.

The J gene is TRBJ2-2, the V gene TRBV6-1; 13 nucleotides agree with TRBD2. The junction had 11 bases not matched to a gene; V was cut back by 4 bases and J by 6 bases. The V gene's germline CDR1 is MNHNS and CDR2 SASEGT. This CDR3 has 18 amino acids. The CDR3 DNA reads as TGTGCCAGCAGTGGCCGACTAGCGGGGGGCGAGACCCCCGGGGAGCTGTTTTTT. It encodes CASSGRLAGGETPGELFF.

The chain uses TRBV7-3 and TRBJ1-1; possibly TRBD1 for D (5 bases). This CDR3 is built from 14 residues. Germline V CDR1 and CDR2: SGHTA, FQGTGA. The V and J ends lost 2 bases and 3 bases respectively, with 10 bases between them. CDR3 coding DNA: TGTGCCAGCAGCTTATCGGCAGGGTACACTGAAGCTTTCTTT. Translating gives CASSLSAGYTEAFF.

This chain joins TRBV14 and TRBJ1-2, with D perhaps matching TRBD1 (6 bases). V was cut by 1 base and J by 10 bases, with 10 bases left in between. The germline CDR1 and CDR2 sequences are SGHDN and FVKESK. This CDR3 spans 12 amino acids. This chain's CDR3 is CASSQVTGYYTF. Here the CDR3 DNA reads TGTGCCAGCAGCCAAGTAACAGGGTACTACACCTTC.

J is TRBJ2-3 and V is TRBV9; 12 nucleotides align to TRBD2. Germline V lookup: CDR1 SGDLS, CDR2 YYNGEE. V shed 0 bases, J shed 0 bases, and the junction held 2 bases outside the gene matches. The CDR3 loop spans 17 amino acids. For the CDR3, the DNA is TGTGCCAGCAGCGTAGGAGGACTAGCGGGAAGCACAGATACGCAGTATTTT. This gives the protein CASSVGGLAGSTDTQYF.

CDR3 DNA sequence: TGCGCCAGCAGGGGTGGACAGGGCGTCGAGACCCAGTACTTC. This sequence encodes CASRGGQGVETQYF. This sequence joins TRBV5-1 and TRBJ2-5; TRBD1 matches at 8 bases. This CDR3 comprises 14 residues. Germline CDR1 is SGHRS and CDR2 is YFSETQ. The V segment lost 5 bases and the J segment 5 bases; nucleotides outside the gene matches: 8. Using reference TRBV5-1 and TRBJ2-5 for the parts outside the CDR3, the full variable domain is KAGVTQTPRYLIKTRGQQVTLSCSPISGHRSVSWYQQTPGQGLQFLFEYFSETQRNKGNFPGRFSGRQFSNSRSEMNVSTLELGDSALYLCASRGGQGVETQYFGPGTRLLVL.